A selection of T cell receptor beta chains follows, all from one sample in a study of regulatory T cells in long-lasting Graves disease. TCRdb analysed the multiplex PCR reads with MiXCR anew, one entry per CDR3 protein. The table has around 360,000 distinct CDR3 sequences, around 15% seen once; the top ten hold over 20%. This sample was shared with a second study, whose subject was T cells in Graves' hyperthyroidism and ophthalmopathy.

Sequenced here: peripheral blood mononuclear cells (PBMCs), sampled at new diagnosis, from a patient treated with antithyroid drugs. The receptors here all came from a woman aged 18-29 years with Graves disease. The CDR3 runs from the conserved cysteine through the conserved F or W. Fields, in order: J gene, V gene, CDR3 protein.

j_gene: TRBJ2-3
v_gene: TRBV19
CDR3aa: CASSIDLSDRRTDTQYF

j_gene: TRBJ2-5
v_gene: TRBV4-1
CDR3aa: CASRGTGKETQYF

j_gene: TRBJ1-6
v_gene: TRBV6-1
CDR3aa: CASTNGGAANSPLHF

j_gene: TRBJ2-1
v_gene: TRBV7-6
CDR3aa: CASSLSLAGGSDNEQFF

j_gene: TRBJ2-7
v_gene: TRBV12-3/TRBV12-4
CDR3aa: CASSLNRGNYEQYF

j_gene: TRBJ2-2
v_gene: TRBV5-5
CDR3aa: CASSLAIGRQNTGELFF

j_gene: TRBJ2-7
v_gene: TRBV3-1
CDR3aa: CASSQASGGEQYF

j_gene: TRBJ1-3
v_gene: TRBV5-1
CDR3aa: CASSLDSGNTIYF

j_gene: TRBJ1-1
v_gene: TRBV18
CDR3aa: CASSPPVDTEAFF

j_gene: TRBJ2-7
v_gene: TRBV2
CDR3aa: CATRGEGYEQYF

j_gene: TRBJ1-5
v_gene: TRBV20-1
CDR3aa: CSAFKQGEQPQHF

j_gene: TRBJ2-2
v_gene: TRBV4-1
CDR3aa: CASSQVELAANTGELFF

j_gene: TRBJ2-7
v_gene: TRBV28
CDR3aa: CASSLWGEGSSYEQYF

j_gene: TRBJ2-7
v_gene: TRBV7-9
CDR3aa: CASSRTSGYSYEQYF

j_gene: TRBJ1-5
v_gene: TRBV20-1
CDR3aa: CSAGRTGGQPQHF

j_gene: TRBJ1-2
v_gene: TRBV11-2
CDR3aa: CASSLDRVTANYGYTF